The rows below give T cell receptor beta chains drawn from one sample of a study of CD4 T cells in relation to SARS-CoV-2 and coronaviruses. The protocol was immunoSEQ multiplex PCR, while the TCRdb copy is restricted to in-frame clones and leaves out a portion. The data hold some 42,000 clones, with roughly 90% observed a single time. The sequenced material came from memory CD4+ T cells from PBMCs. All receptors come from an adult with COVID-19. CDR3s include the opening cysteine and the closing phenylalanine or tryptophan. The order of the fields is J gene, V gene, clone size, D gene, CDR3 protein, CDR3 DNA. D genes are given only for firm matches. Only some rows state a clone size, as once, few, many or a class for expanded clones.

J: TRBJ2-3; V: TRBV9; size: -; D: TRBD2; CDR3: CASSVAGLAVGDTQYF; DNA: TGTGCCAGCAGCGTAGCGGGACTAGCGGTAGGGGATACGCAGTATTTT
J: TRBJ2-2; V: TRBV9; size: -; D: -; CDR3: CASSVVGTPNTGELFF; DNA: TGTGCCAGCAGCGTAGTTGGGACTCCGAACACCGGGGAGCTGTTTTTT
J: TRBJ1-4; V: TRBV7-9; size: -; D: -; CDR3: CASSLGGRVIEKLFF; DNA: TGTGCCAGCAGCTTAGGAGGCAGGGTTATTGAAAAACTGTTTTTT
J: TRBJ2-7; V: TRBV6-5; size: once; D: TRBD1; CDR3: CASKSRGTSYEQYF; DNA: TGTGCCAGCAAAAGCAGGGGGACCTCCTACGAGCAGTACTTC
J: TRBJ1-1; V: TRBV25-1; size: -; D: -; CDR3: CASSEGEVNTEAFF; DNA: TGTGCCAGCAGTGAGGGAGAGGTAAACACTGAAGCTTTCTTT
J: TRBJ2-5; V: TRBV10-1; size: -; D: -; CDR3: CASSECGLRYQETQYF; DNA: TGCGCCAGCAGTGAGTGTGGACTACGTTACCAAGAGACCCAGTACTTC
J: TRBJ2-4; V: TRBV30; size: -; D: -; CDR3: CAWSGEIAKNIQYF; DNA: TGTGCCTGGAGTGGAGAGATAGCCAAAAACATTCAGTACTTC
J: TRBJ2-1; V: TRBV5-6; size: -; D: -; CDR3: CASTERGQAYNEQFF; DNA: TGTGCCAGCACCGAACGGGGGCAAGCCTACAATGAGCAGTTCTTC
J: TRBJ2-5; V: TRBV18; size: -; D: -; CDR3: CASSPSGGQGTQYF; DNA: TGTGCCAGCTCACCATCCGGGGGCCAGGGGACCCAGTACTTC
J: TRBJ2-5; V: TRBV7-8; size: once; D: TRBD2; CDR3: CASSLMVTSGVQETQYF; DNA: TGTGCCAGCAGCTTAATGGTGACTAGCGGGGTCCAAGAGACCCAGTACTTC
J: TRBJ2-7; V: TRBV6-6; size: -; D: -; CDR3: CASRRGQSSYEQYF; DNA: TGTGCCAGCAGAAGAGGACAGTCCTCCTACGAGCAGTACTTC
J: TRBJ2-5; V: TRBV6-2/TRBV6-3; size: once; D: TRBD1; CDR3: CASSYSGQGEKTQYF; DNA: TGTGCCAGCAGTTACTCGGGACAGGGCGAAAAGACCCAGTACTTC
J: TRBJ2-3; V: TRBV29-1; size: once; D: TRBD1; CDR3: CSVRQGVDTQYF; DNA: TGCAGCGTAAGGCAGGGGGTAGATACGCAGTATTTT
J: TRBJ1-1; V: TRBV6-1; size: -; D: TRBD1; CDR3: CASSDRAYTEAFF; DNA: TGTGCCAGTTCCGACAGGGCATACACTGAAGCTTTCTTT
J: TRBJ2-3; V: TRBV11-3; size: -; D: TRBD2; CDR3: CASSLEGGGGATQYF; DNA: TGTGCCAGCAGCTTAGAAGGCGGCGGGGGGGCTACGCAGTATTTT
J: TRBJ1-6; V: TRBV18; size: -; D: -; CDR3: CASSSHGTSLNSPLHF; DNA: TGTGCCAGCTCAAGCCACGGGACGTCCCTTAATTCACCCCTCCACTTT
J: TRBJ2-3; V: TRBV7-2; size: -; D: TRBD2; CDR3: CASSLAPTSGGTDTQYF; DNA: TGTGCCAGCAGCTTAGCGCCGACTAGCGGGGGGACAGATACGCAGTATTTT
J: TRBJ2-3; V: TRBV6-4; size: -; D: TRBD2; CDR3: CASSAAGGDTQYF; DNA: TGTGCCAGCAGTGCAGCGGGGGGAGATACGCAGTATTTT
J: TRBJ1-4; V: TRBV15; size: -; D: -; CDR3: CATSRVSATNEKLFF; DNA: TGTGCCACCAGCAGAGTTTCGGCAACTAATGAAAAACTGTTTTTT
J: TRBJ1-3; V: TRBV5-1; size: -; D: -; CDR3: CASSLTGLVPGNTIYF; DNA: TGCGCCAGCAGCTTGACAGGTTTGGTTCCCGGAAACACCATATATTTT
J: TRBJ1-6; V: TRBV5-6; size: -; D: -; CDR3: CASSFIPTDNSPLHF; DNA: TGTGCCAGCAGCTTCATTCCGACAGATAATTCACCCCTCCACTTT
J: TRBJ1-4; V: TRBV5-5; size: -; D: -; CDR3: CASSRSGNEKLFF; DNA: TGTGCCAGCAGCCGGTCGGGGAATGAAAAACTGTTTTTT
J: TRBJ2-2; V: TRBV4-2; size: -; D: -; CDR3: CASSQGVVTGELFF; DNA: TGTGCCAGCAGCCAGGGGGTGGTCACCGGGGAGCTGTTTTTT
J: TRBJ2-2; V: TRBV5-1; size: few; D: TRBD2; CDR3: CASSLALATTGELFF; DNA: TGCGCCAGCAGCTTGGCACTAGCGACCACCGGGGAGCTGTTTTTT
J: TRBJ2-3; V: TRBV5-8; size: -; D: TRBD2; CDR3: CASSPTSGRDTQYF; DNA: TGTGCCAGCAGCCCGACTAGCGGCAGGGATACGCAGTATTTT